The clone carrying this T cell receptor (beta chain) has only one observation. The germline gives CDR1 SQVTM, CDR2 ANQGSEA. Germline trimming cut 6 bases from V and 7 bases from J; bases unmatched to any gene: 12. The CDR3 is 14 residues long. This sample is drawn from a study of shared clonotypes between healthy human individuals. Sequencing used immunoSEQ multiplex PCR; TCRdb keeps in-frame clones, though not all of them. Of over a million clones listed, more than 95% were seen once; the top ten hold approximately 1.2%. A CD45RA-negative memory subset and a CD45RA+ naive subset were separated from the CD4+ cells.

J is TRBJ2-1 and V is TRBV29-1, with 7 bases aligning to TRBD2. The TCR comes from a man in his thirties or forties in good health. The sample comprised naive CD4+ T cells sorted from blood. Stated subset: CD45RA+ positively selected. CDR3 sequence: CSVLRGGSRNEQFF. The DNA of the CDR3 is TGCAGCGTCCTTAGGGGCGGGAGTAGGAATGAGCAGTTCTTC.